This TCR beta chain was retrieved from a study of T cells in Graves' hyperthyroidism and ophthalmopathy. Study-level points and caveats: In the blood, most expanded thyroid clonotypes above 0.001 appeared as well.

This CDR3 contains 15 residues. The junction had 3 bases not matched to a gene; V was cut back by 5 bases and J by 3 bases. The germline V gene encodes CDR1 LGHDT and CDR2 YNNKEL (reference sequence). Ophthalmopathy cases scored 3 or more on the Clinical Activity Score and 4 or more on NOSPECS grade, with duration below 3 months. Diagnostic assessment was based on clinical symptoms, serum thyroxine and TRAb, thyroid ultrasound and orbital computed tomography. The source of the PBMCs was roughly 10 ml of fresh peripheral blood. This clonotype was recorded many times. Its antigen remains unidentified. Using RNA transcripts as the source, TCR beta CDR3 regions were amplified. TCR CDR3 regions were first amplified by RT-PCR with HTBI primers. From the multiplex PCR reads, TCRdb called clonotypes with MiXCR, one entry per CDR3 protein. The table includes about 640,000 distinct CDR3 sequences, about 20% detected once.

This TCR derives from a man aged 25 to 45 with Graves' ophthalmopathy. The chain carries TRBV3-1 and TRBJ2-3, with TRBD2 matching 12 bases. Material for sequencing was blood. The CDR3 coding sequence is TGTGCCAGCAGCGGACTAGCGGGACCGACAGATACGCAGTATTTT. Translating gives CASSGLAGPTDTQYF.